This is a list of T cell receptor beta chains from one sample in a study of cytomegalovirus exposure and HLA in healthy donors. Sequencing was performed with immunoSEQ multiplex PCR; in TCRdb, only in-frame clones are kept and a portion is missing. The data hold about 98,000 clones, with about three fifths observed a single time. The sequenced sample consisted of PBMCs. These receptor sequences come from a human donor in good health. The CDR3 runs from the conserved cysteine through the conserved F or W. A D gene is named only where the DNA matches it firmly. Clone size is not always given. Where it is, it says once, few, many or a class for expanded clones.

TRBJ2-7,-,TRBD1,TRBV19,TGTGCCAGTAGTATACGACCGGGACAGGGAGGCGAGCAGTACTTC,CASSIRPGQGGEQYF
TRBJ2-1,-,TRBD2,TRBV11-2,TGTGCCAGCAGCTCTCTTGGGCCTAGCGGATCGTACAATGAGCAGTTCTTC,CASSSLGPSGSYNEQFF
TRBJ1-4,-,-,TRBV6-5,TGTGCCAGCTCCCCTCGGGGAGGGGATGAAAAACTGTTTTTT,CASSPRGGDEKLFF
TRBJ2-1,once,TRBD1,TRBV11-2,TGTGCCAGCATGCTGATGACAGGGGCCTACAATGAGCAGTTCTTC,CASMLMTGAYNEQFF
TRBJ1-1,-,-,TRBV10-3,TGTGCCATCAGTGAGTCGGGGGCAACTACTGAAGCTTTCTTT,CAISESGATTEAFF
TRBJ1-4,once,-,TRBV29-1,TGCAGCGTTGAAGGGACAGCCGTGGGAAAACTGTTTTTT,CSVEGTAVGKLFF
TRBJ1-1,few,-,TRBV29-1,TGCAGCGTGAGCCTACAGAGGAACACTGAAGCTTTCTTT,CSVSLQRNTEAFF
TRBJ1-6,-,-,TRBV2,TGTGCCAGCAGTGAAGGCAGGGATTATAATTCACCCCTCCACTTT,CASSEGRDYNSPLHF
TRBJ1-1,-,TRBD1,TRBV19,TGTGCCAGTAGTATGTCGCAGGGGGAGTGGAACACTGAAGCTTTCTTT,CASSMSQGEWNTEAFF
TRBJ2-3,-,-,TRBV5-4,TGTGCCACCACTGGAGGGCATACAGATACGCAGTATTTT,CATTGGHTDTQYF
TRBJ1-3,once,TRBD1,TRBV4-1,TGCGCCAGCAGCCCCGGGACAGGGGTATCCTCCCGCTCTGGAAACACCATATATTTT,CASSPGTGVSSRSGNTIYF
TRBJ1-1,-,TRBD1,TRBV19,TGTGCCAGTAAGGAATCGGGACAGAGAAACACTGAAGCTTTCTTT,CASKESGQRNTEAFF
TRBJ2-7,few,-,TRBV18,TGTGCCAGCTCACCCCAGACCTACGAGCAGTACTTC,CASSPQTYEQYF
TRBJ2-1,-,TRBD2,TRBV11-2,TGTGCCAGCAGCTTATCCCCCAGACTAGCGGGCAAGAGGAATGAGCAGTTCTTC,CASSLSPRLAGKRNEQFF
TRBJ2-4,-,-,TRBV13,TGTGCCAGCAGCTCACCACCAACTAGCCCAAACATTCAGTACTTC,CASSSPPTSPNIQYF
TRBJ2-5,few,TRBD1,TRBV28,TGTGCCAGCAGTACGCCGGGACAGGGACGCCAAGAGACCCAGTACTTC,CASSTPGQGRQETQYF
TRBJ2-1,-,-,TRBV2,TGTGCCAGCAGTGAAGAAGACACGCGAATTCATGAGCAGTTCTTC,CASSEEDTRIHEQFF
TRBJ1-4,-,-,TRBV11-2,TGTGCCAGCAGCTTAGCCTTTCGGGCTAATGAAAAACTGTTTTTT,CASSLAFRANEKLFF
TRBJ2-3,-,-,TRBV4-1,TGCGCCAGCAGCCAAGTTGGGGTAAGGGGCAGCACAGATACGCAGTATTTT,CASSQVGVRGSTDTQYF
TRBJ2-2,-,TRBD2,TRBV5-1,TGCGCCAGCAGGAATAGGACTAGCGGGACTGGGGAGCTGTTTTTT,CASRNRTSGTGELFF
TRBJ2-2,-,TRBD2,TRBV5-8,TGTGCCAGCAGCTTGGGGCTAGCGGGACCTACCGGGGAGCTGTTTTTT,CASSLGLAGPTGELFF
TRBJ2-3,-,TRBD2,TRBV25-1,TGTGCCAGCAGTCCTCCCTTCCTAGCGGGAGTAAGGGCAGATACGCAGTATTTT,CASSPPFLAGVRADTQYF
TRBJ2-3,few,-,TRBV7-9,TGTGCCAGCAGCTCTGGGGCTAGCGTAGGCACAGATACGCAGTATTTT,CASSSGASVGTDTQYF
TRBJ1-1,-,-,TRBV19,TGTGCCAGTACCCCTGGCGGACTCTTGAACACTGAAGCTTTCTTT,CASTPGGLLNTEAFF
TRBJ2-3,-,-,TRBV4-1,TGCGCCAGCAGCCAAGGGGAACCGGGAACTAGCACAGATACGCAGTATTTT,CASSQGEPGTSTDTQYF
TRBJ2-3,-,-,TRBV28,TGTGCCAGCACCGGTCGCACAGATACGCAGTATTTT,CASTGRTDTQYF
TRBJ2-2,-,TRBD2,TRBV4-2,TGTGCCAGCAGCCAAGAATTAGCGGGTTTGACCGGGGAGCTGTTTTTT,CASSQELAGLTGELFF
TRBJ2-2,-,TRBD1,TRBV30,TGTGCCTGGAGGGGGACAGGGATCGGGGAGCTGTTTTTT,CAWRGTGIGELFF
TRBJ2-7,few,-,TRBV7-9,TGTGCCAGCACCCAGCCGTTGCACATCAGGATCGAGCAGTACTTC,CASTQPLHIRIEQYF
TRBJ1-5,few,-,TRBV19,TGTGCCAGTAGTATATCAGATTATAGCAATCAGCCCCAGCATTTT,CASSISDYSNQPQHF
TRBJ2-5,-,TRBD1,TRBV19,TGTGCCAGTAGCACGGGACAGCGGGAGACCCAGTACTTC,CASSTGQRETQYF
TRBJ2-3,-,-,TRBV30,TGTGCCTGGTCTCGGACAGATACGCAGTATTTT,CAWSRTDTQYF
TRBJ1-2,-,-,TRBV10-3,TGTGCCATCAGTGAGTTCACAGGGTATGGCTACACCTTC,CAISEFTGYGYTF
TRBJ2-5,few,-,TRBV9,TGTGCCAGCAGCGTAGGAGGTCGCGGGAATCAAGAGACCCAGTACTTC,CASSVGGRGNQETQYF
TRBJ2-3,few,-,TRBV7-9,TGTGCCAGCAGCCCCTCGACTGGGTTGAGCGATACGCAGTATTTT,CASSPSTGLSDTQYF
TRBJ2-7,-,TRBD2,TRBV19,TGTGCCAGTAATCCCTCCGGGCTAGCGGGCACCTACGAGCAGTACTTC,CASNPSGLAGTYEQYF
TRBJ1-3,-,-,TRBV19,TGTGCCAGTAGTTCCGGACACCAAATCTCTGGAAACACCATATATTTT,CASSSGHQISGNTIYF
TRBJ2-5,-,TRBD2,TRBV10-3,TGTGCCATCAGTGTAAGCGGGAGAGAGACCCAGTACTTC,CAISVSGRETQYF
TRBJ1-2,few,-,TRBV18,TGTGCCAGCTCACCGTCAGCCCGCCAGGGTGGCTATGGCTACACCTTC,CASSPSARQGGYGYTF
TRBJ2-7,-,-,TRBV28,TGTGCCAGCAGTTTACAGGGAAATTATTACGAGCAGTACTTC,CASSLQGNYYEQYF
TRBJ1-1,-,-,TRBV28,TGTGCCAGCAGAGACTCGAACACTGAAGCTTTCTTT,CASRDSNTEAFF
TRBJ2-1,few,TRBD2,TRBV6-4,TGTGCCAGCAGTGAGACTAGCGGGATCATGGATGAGCAGTTCTTC,CASSETSGIMDEQFF
TRBJ1-5,once,-,TRBV27,TGTGCCAGCAGTACTATAGGAGTCGGCAATCAGCCCCAGCATTTT,CASSTIGVGNQPQHF
TRBJ2-4,-,TRBD2,TRBV19,TGTGCCAGTAGTATGCGAGCGGGAGGGCCGGAAAACATTCAGTACTTC,CASSMRAGGPENIQYF
TRBJ2-3,few,-,TRBV5-1,TGCGCCAGCAGCCCTGGACAGCCAGATACGCAGTATTTT,CASSPGQPDTQYF